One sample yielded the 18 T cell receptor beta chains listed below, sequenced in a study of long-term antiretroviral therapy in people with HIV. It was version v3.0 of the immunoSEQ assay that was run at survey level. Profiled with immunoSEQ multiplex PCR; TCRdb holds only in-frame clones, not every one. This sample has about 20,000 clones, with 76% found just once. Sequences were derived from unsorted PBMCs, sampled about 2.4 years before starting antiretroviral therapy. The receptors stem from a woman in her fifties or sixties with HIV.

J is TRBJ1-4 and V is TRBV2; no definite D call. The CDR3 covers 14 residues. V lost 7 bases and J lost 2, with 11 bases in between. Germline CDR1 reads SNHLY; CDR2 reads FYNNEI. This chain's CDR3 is CASTEGGTNEKLFF. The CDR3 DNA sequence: TGTGCCAGCACCGAGGGAGGGACTAATGAAAAACTGTTTTTT. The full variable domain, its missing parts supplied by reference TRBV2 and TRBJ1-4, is EPEVTQTPSHQVTQMGQEVILRCVPISNHLYFYWYRQILGQKVEFLVSFYNNEISEKSEIFDDQFSVERPDGSNFTLKIRSTKLEDSAMYFCASTEGGTNEKLFFGSGTQLSVL.

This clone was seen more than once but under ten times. The CDR3 reads CASHREVVVSYNEQFF. CDR3 coding DNA: TGTGCCAGCCACCGAGAAGTCGTGGTTAGCTACAATGAGCAGTTCTTC. The chain couples TRBV11-2 to TRBJ2-1; D gene ambiguous. The V end was cut by 8 bases, the J end by 3 bases, with 20 bases between. This CDR3 contains 16 residues. The germline gives CDR1 SGHAT, CDR2 FQNNGV. The whole variable domain, remainder taken from reference TRBV11-2 and TRBJ2-1, is EAGVAQSPRYKIIEKRQSVAFWCNPISGHATLYWYQQILGQGPKLLIQFQNNGVVDDSQLPKDRFSAERLKGVDSTLKIQPAKLEDSAVYLCASHREVVVSYNEQFFGPGTRLTVL.

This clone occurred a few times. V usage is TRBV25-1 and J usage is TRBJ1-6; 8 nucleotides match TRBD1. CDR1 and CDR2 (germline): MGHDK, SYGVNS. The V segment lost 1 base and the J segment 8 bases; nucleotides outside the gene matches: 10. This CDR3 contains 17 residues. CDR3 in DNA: TGTGCCAGCAGTGAATTTTCGACAGGGGATTGGGATTCACCCCTCCACTTT. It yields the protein CASSEFSTGDWDSPLHF.

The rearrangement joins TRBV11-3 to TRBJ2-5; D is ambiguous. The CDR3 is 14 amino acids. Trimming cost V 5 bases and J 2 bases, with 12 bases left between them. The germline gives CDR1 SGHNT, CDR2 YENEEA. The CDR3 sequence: CASSPPDKQETQYF. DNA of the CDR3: TGTGCCAGCAGCCCCCCTGACAAGCAAGAGACCCAGTACTTC.

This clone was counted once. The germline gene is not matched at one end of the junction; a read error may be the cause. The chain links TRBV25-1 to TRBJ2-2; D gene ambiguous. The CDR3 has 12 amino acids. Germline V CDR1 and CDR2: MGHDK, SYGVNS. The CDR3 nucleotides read TGCACCACCGGGTCGCCCACCGGGGAGCTGTTTTTT. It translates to CTTGSPTGELFF. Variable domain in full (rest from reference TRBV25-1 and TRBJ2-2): EADIYQTPRYLVIGTGKKITLECSQTMGHDKMYWYQQDPGMELHLIHYSYGVNSTEKGDLSSESTVSRIRTEHFPLTLESARPSHTSQYLCTTGSPTGELFFGEGSRLTVL.

This CDR3 is CASSLGAGGHMETQYF. For the CDR3, the DNA is TGTGCCAGCAGCTTAGGAGCGGGGGGTCACATGGAGACCCAGTACTTC. This chain links TRBV7-3 with TRBJ2-5; 9 bases fit TRBD2. V gave up 2 bases and J gave up 5 bases; unmatched junction bases: 9. Per germline, CDR1 SGHTA and CDR2 FQGTGA. This CDR3 comprises 16 residues. The full variable domain, its missing parts supplied by reference TRBV7-3 and TRBJ2-5, is GAGVSQTPSNKVTEKGKYVELRCDPISGHTALYWYRQSLGQGPEFLIYFQGTGAADDSGLPNDRFFAVRPEGSVSTLKIQRTERGDSAVYLCASSLGAGGHMETQYFGPGTRLLVL.

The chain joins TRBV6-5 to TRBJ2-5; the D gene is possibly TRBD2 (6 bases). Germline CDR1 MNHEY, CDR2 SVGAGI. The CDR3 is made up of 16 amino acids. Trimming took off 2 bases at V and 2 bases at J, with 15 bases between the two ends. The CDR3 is CASSYRRGGAQETQYF. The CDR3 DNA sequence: TGTGCCAGCAGTTACCGCCGAGGCGGGGCGCAAGAGACCCAGTACTTC.

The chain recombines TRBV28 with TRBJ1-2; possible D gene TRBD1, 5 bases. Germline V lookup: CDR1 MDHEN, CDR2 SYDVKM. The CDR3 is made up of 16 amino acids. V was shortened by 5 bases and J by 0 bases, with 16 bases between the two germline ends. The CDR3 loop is CASSRDAGAANYGYTF. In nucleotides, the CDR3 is TGTGCCAGCAGTAGGGACGCTGGGGCAGCTAACTATGGCTACACCTTC.

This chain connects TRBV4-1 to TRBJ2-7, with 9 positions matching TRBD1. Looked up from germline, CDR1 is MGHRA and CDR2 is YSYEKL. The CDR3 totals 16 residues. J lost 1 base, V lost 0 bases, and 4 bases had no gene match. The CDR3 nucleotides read TGCGCCAGCAGCCAAGATTCGACAGGGGGATCCTACGAGCAGTACGTC. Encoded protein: CASSQDSTGGSYEQYV.

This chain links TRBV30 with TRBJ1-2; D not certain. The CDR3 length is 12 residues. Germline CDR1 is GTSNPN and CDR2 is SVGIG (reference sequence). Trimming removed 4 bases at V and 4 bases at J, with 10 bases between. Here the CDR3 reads CAWMVSPYGYTF. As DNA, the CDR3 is TGTGCCTGGATGGTGAGTCCCTATGGCTACACCTTC. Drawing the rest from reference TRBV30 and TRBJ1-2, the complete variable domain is SQTIHQWPATLVQPVGSPLSLECTVEGTSNPNLYWYRQAAGRGLQLLFYSVGIGQISSEVPQNLSASRPQDRQFILSSKKLLLSDSGFYLCAWMVSPYGYTFGSGTRLTVV.

The CDR3 sequence: CASSHSGGTTDTQYF. The CDR3 bases are TGTGCCAGCAGCCATAGCGGGGGGACAACAGATACGCAGTATTTT. This chain uses TRBV4-2 with TRBJ2-3, with 10 nucleotides matching TRBD2. Unmatched junction bases numbered 3, after V lost 3 bases and J lost 3 bases. The CDR3 loop spans 15 amino acids. The germline CDR1 and CDR2 sequences are LGHNA and YNFKEQ.

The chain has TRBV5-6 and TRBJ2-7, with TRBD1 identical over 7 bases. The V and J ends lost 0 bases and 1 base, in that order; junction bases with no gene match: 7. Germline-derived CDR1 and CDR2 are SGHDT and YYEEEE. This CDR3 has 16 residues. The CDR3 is CASSLAGTALSYEQYV. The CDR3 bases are TGTGCCAGCAGCTTGGCCGGGACAGCACTTTCCTACGAGCAGTACGTC.

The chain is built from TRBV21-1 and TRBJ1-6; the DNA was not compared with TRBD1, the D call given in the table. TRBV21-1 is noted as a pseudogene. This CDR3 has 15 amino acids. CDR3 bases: TGTGCCAGCAGCAACGACAGGGGGCTAAATTCACCCCTCCACTTT. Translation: CASSNDRGLNSPLHF.

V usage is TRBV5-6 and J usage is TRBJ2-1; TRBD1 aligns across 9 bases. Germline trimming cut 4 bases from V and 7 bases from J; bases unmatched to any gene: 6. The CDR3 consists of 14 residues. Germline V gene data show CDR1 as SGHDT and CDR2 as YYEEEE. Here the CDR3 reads CASSGGQGWNEQFF. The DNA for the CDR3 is TGTGCCAGCAGCGGGGGACAGGGTTGGAATGAGCAGTTCTTC.

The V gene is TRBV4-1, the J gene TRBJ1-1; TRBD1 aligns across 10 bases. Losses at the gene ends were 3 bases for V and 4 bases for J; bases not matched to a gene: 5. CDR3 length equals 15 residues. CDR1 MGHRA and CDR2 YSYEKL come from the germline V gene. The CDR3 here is CASSQAGQGVTEAFF. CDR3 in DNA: TGCGCCAGCAGCCAGGCCGGACAGGGGGTCACTGAAGCTTTCTTT.

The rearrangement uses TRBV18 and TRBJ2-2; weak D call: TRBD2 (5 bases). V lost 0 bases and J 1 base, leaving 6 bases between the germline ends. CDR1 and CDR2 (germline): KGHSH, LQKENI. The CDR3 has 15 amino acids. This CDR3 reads CASSPPGLNTGELFF. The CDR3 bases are TGTGCCAGCTCACCACCCGGACTGAACACCGGGGAGCTGTTTTTT.

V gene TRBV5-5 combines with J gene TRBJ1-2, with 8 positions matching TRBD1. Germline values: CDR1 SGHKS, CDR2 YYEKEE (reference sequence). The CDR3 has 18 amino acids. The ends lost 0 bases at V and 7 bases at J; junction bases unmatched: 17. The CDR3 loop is CASSLGLVQGALSGGYTF. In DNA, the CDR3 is TGTGCCAGCAGCTTGGGACTGGTTCAGGGGGCGTTAAGCGGTGGCTACACCTTC.

Here the CDR3 DNA reads TGCGCCAGCAGCCCACCAACCCTTAGCGGAGCAGATACGCAGTATTTT. Translated, it gives CASSPPTLSGADTQYF. The genes are TRBV5-1 and TRBJ2-3, with a tentative D call TRBD2 (6 bases). CDR3 length: 16 amino acids. Trimming cost V 4 bases and J 4 bases, with 19 bases left between them. The germline V gene encodes CDR1 SGHRS and CDR2 YFSETQ.